The rows below give T cell receptor beta chains drawn from one sample of a study of cytotoxic CD8 clonotypes in ibrutinib-treated CLL. TCRdb keeps only in-frame clones here, not all; method: immunoSEQ multiplex PCR. The sample lists roughly 300,000 clones, roughly 76% occurring once. Sequencing was performed on PBMCs, taken at disease progression, from a patient treated with ibrutinib. The receptors stem from a human donor with chronic lymphocytic leukemia. CDR3s include the opening cysteine and the closing phenylalanine or tryptophan. The D gene is left open where the match is weak. Expanded clones get a size class; other rows say once, few or many, or leave the size out.

V gene: TRBV5-1; D gene: TRBD1; J gene: TRBJ1-1; clone size: .; CDR3 DNA: TGCGCCAGCAGCACACGGACAGGGGGTTCGTTCACTGAAGCTTTCTTT; CDR3 protein: CASSTRTGGSFTEAFF
V gene: TRBV4-1; D gene: .; J gene: TRBJ2-1; clone size: .; CDR3 DNA: TGCGCCAGCAGCCAAGTGGGGGGATCCTACAATGAGCAGTTCTTC; CDR3 protein: CASSQVGGSYNEQFF
V gene: TRBV6-1; D gene: .; J gene: TRBJ2-7; clone size: .; CDR3 DNA: TGTGCCAGCAGTGGGGTAACAGGTTTGTCAACCTACGAGCAGTACTTC; CDR3 protein: CASSGVTGLSTYEQYF
V gene: TRBV19; D gene: TRBD1; J gene: TRBJ1-2; clone size: few; CDR3 DNA: TGTGCCAGTAGGATGGGACAGATCAACTATGGCTACACCTTC; CDR3 protein: CASRMGQINYGYTF
V gene: TRBV19; D gene: .; J gene: TRBJ1-5; clone size: .; CDR3 DNA: TGTGCCAGTAGTATTTTAGGGGCGCAAAGCAATCAGCCCCAGCATTTT; CDR3 protein: CASSILGAQSNQPQHF
V gene: TRBV2; D gene: .; J gene: TRBJ2-1; clone size: .; CDR3 DNA: TGTGCCAGCAGTGATTTCTTTGAGCAGTTCTTC; CDR3 protein: CASSDFFEQFF
V gene: TRBV7-9; D gene: TRBD2; J gene: TRBJ2-1; clone size: .; CDR3 DNA: TGTGCCAGCAGCTGGGGACTAGCGGGAGCATACAATGAGCAGTTCTTC; CDR3 protein: CASSWGLAGAYNEQFF
V gene: TRBV4-1; D gene: .; J gene: TRBJ2-6; clone size: .; CDR3 DNA: TGCGCCAGCAGCCAAGCGTGGGGAGGGGCCAACGTCCTGACTTTC; CDR3 protein: CASSQAWGGANVLTF
V gene: TRBV10-3; D gene: TRBD1; J gene: TRBJ2-3; clone size: .; CDR3 DNA: TGTGCCATCGGTGGCAGGGGGCTCACAGATACGCAGTATTTT; CDR3 protein: CAIGGRGLTDTQYF
V gene: TRBV29-1; D gene: .; J gene: TRBJ2-7; clone size: .; CDR3 DNA: TGCAGCGTCGGCAGGGACCCTTACTACGAGCAGTACTTC; CDR3 protein: CSVGRDPYYEQYF
V gene: TRBV10-3; D gene: .; J gene: TRBJ2-5; clone size: few; CDR3 DNA: TGTGCCATCAGTGGGACGACGGGGGAGACCCAGTACTTC; CDR3 protein: CAISGTTGETQYF
V gene: TRBV5-1; D gene: .; J gene: TRBJ1-5; clone size: .; CDR3 DNA: TGCGCCAGCAGCTTGGGTACAGGTCGAAGTCAGCCCCAGCATTTT; CDR3 protein: CASSLGTGRSQPQHF
V gene: TRBV5-6; D gene: TRBD2; J gene: TRBJ2-7; clone size: .; CDR3 DNA: TGTGCCAGCAGCTTGGTCGGGGGGAGCGAGCAGTACTTC; CDR3 protein: CASSLVGGSEQYF
V gene: TRBV27; D gene: TRBD2; J gene: TRBJ2-1; clone size: .; CDR3 DNA: TGTGCCAGCAGTCTCGGACTAGGGGTTGAGCAGTTCTTC; CDR3 protein: CASSLGLGVEQFF
V gene: TRBV4-1; D gene: .; J gene: TRBJ2-2; clone size: once; CDR3 DNA: TGCGCCAGCAGCCAAGCGCGCAGGGACATTAACACCGGGGAGCTGTTTTTT; CDR3 protein: CASSQARRDINTGELFF
V gene: TRBV25-1; D gene: .; J gene: TRBJ2-1; clone size: .; CDR3 DNA: TGTGCCAGCAGCATAATGGGTCTTTACAATGAGCAGTTCTTC; CDR3 protein: CASSIMGLYNEQFF
V gene: TRBV6-6; D gene: .; J gene: TRBJ2-1; clone size: few; CDR3 DNA: TGTGCCAGCACCGGTAGGAATGAGCAGTTCTTC; CDR3 protein: CASTGRNEQFF
V gene: TRBV19; D gene: TRBD2; J gene: TRBJ2-1; clone size: .; CDR3 DNA: TGTGCCAGTAGTTACACGGGACTAGCGGATCGCACTAGTGAGCAGTTCTTC; CDR3 protein: CASSYTGLADRTSEQFF
V gene: TRBV25-1; D gene: .; J gene: TRBJ2-7; clone size: few; CDR3 DNA: TGTGCCAGCAGTGGTGCACGTGGGCAACGTACATTTTCCTACGAGCAGTACTTC; CDR3 protein: CASSGARGQRTFSYEQYF
V gene: TRBV28; D gene: TRBD1; J gene: TRBJ1-1; clone size: .; CDR3 DNA: TGTGCCAGCAGTTTAAGGGGGCGCACTGAAGCTTTCTTT; CDR3 protein: CASSLRGRTEAFF
V gene: TRBV4-1; D gene: .; J gene: TRBJ1-4; clone size: .; CDR3 DNA: TGCGCCAGCAGCCAAGATGCTAATGAAAAACTGTTTTTT; CDR3 protein: CASSQDANEKLFF
V gene: TRBV6-1; D gene: .; J gene: TRBJ2-5; clone size: .; CDR3 DNA: TGTGCCAGCAGTGGGGCCGGGGTGCAGGAGACCCAGTACTTC; CDR3 protein: CASSGAGVQETQYF
V gene: TRBV6-6; D gene: TRBD1; J gene: TRBJ2-2; clone size: .; CDR3 DNA: TGTGCCAGCGGGACAGAATTAACCGGGGAGCTGTTTTTT; CDR3 protein: CASGTELTGELFF
V gene: TRBV4-1; D gene: .; J gene: TRBJ2-7; clone size: .; CDR3 DNA: TGCGCCAGCAGCCAAGGACTGGATAGGGAGCAGTACTTC; CDR3 protein: CASSQGLDREQYF
V gene: TRBV5-5; D gene: .; J gene: TRBJ1-5; clone size: .; CDR3 DNA: TGTGCCAGCAGCTTGGGAGGGGGTAGCAATCAGCCCCAGCATTTT; CDR3 protein: CASSLGGGSNQPQHF